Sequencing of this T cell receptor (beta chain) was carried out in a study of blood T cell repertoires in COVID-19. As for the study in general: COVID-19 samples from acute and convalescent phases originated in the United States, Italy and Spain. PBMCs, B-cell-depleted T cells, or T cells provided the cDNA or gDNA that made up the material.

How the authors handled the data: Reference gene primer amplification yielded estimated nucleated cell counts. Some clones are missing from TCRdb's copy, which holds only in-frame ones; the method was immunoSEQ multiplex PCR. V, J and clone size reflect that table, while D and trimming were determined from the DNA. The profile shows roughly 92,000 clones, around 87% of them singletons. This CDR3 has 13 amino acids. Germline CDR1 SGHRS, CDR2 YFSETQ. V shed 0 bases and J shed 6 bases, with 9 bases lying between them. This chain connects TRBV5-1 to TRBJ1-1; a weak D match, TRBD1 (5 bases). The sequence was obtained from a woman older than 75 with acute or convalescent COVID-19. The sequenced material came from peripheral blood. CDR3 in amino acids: CASSLAGGAEAFF. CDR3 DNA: TGCGCCAGCAGCTTGGCCGGGGGTGCTGAAGCTTTCTTT.